The clone carrying this T cell receptor beta chain has a count of ten or more. J gave up 2 bases and V 6 bases, and 5 bases lay outside the gene matches. Germline V gene sequence: CDR1 DFQATT, CDR2 SNEGSKA (reference sequence). CDR3 size: 13 residues. The data were taken from a study of early T cells in non-severe SARS-CoV-2 infection. Study overall: The input, bulk RNA from unsorted whole blood, was sequenced, and chains were unpaired.

TCRdb re-analysed the 5' RACE reads in MiXCR, keeping a single row per CDR3 protein. The data show around 55,000 distinct CDR3 sequences, 9.5% to 15% seen once. The specimen was whole blood. The sequence was obtained from an adult who was a healthcare worker with PCR-confirmed SARS-CoV-2 infection or an uninfected control (not recorded which). This chain uses TRBV20-1 with TRBJ2-7, with 9 nucleotides matching TRBD1. The CDR3 reads CSAHRQGAYEQYF. CDR3 sequence (DNA): TGCAGTGCCCACCGACAGGGGGCCTACGAGCAGTACTTC.